The clone carrying this T cell receptor (beta chain) showed up just a few times. Its antigen is currently unknown. The data originate from a study of CD8 T cells in ankylosing spondylitis. Making use of molecular barcodes, quantitative 5'-RACE generated TCR beta libraries. TCRdb reanalysed the 5' RACE reads using MiXCR and keeps one entry per CDR3 protein. The table includes 230,000 or so distinct CDR3 sequences, around 25% detected once. CDR3 length: 15 residues. CDR1 is MNHEY, CDR2 SVGAGI, per germline. The J segment lost 6 bases and the V segment lost 0 bases, leaving 8 bases of the junction unmatched. Study-wide results and caveats: Reportedly, significant enrichment of disease-linked clones occurred in matched ankylosing spondylitis synovial fluid. It appeared that ankylosing spondylitis blood was characterized by a TCR beta motif of roughly 8 highly homologous variants. Existing reports had already noted some motif variants in reactive arthritis synovial fluid and blood.

This sequence originates from a male donor with ankylosing spondylitis or in good health (not recorded which). The chain links TRBV6-5 to TRBJ2-7; 7 bases match TRBD2. What was sequenced was blood, either unsorted or a sorted T cell fraction (not recorded which). The CDR3 reads CASSYSGGTPGEQYF. CDR3 nucleotide sequence: TGTGCCAGCAGTTACTCGGGAGGGACCCCCGGCGAGCAGTACTTC.